This TCR beta chain was documented in a study of cytomegalovirus exposure and HLA in healthy donors. General study points: Common viral pathogens seemed, in a later analysis, to connect with several of the most significant clusters.

For this clone: The antigen remains unidentified.

CDR1 and CDR2 from the germline V gene are SGHNT and YYREEE (reference sequence). J was trimmed by 1 base and V by 1 base; bases with no gene match: 1. The CDR3 sequence is 15 residues long. The PCR was carried out with 60 Vbeta primers and 13 Jbeta primers. Repertoires were generated with immunoSEQ multiplex PCR, while TCRdb's copy carries only in-frame clones and drops some. The repertoire shows 130,000 to 150,000 clones; the top ten hold roughly 2.5%. Source material: PBMCs. The clonotype comes from a man aged 35 to 55 in good health and CMV-seronegative. This chain connects TRBV5-4 to TRBJ1-1, with 10 bases that match TRBD1. The DNA for the CDR3 is TGTGCCAGCAGCTTGAGGACAGGGGGGAACACTGAAGCTTTCTTT. It yields the protein CASSLRTGGNTEAFF.